The present T cell receptor (beta chain) was sequenced within a study of T cell repertoires in ileal Crohn's disease. The CDR3 covers 13 residues. V shed 6 bases and J shed 4 bases, with 12 bases lying between them. Germline CDR1 is SSHAT and CDR2 is FNYEAQ (reference sequence). Assay: immunoSEQ multiplex PCR; the TCRdb copy retains only in-frame clones and omits some. The profile shows 11,000 to 15,000 clones, roughly three quarters of them singletons. Sequenced input: ileal tissue. This TCR derives from an adult with Crohn's disease. J is TRBJ2-5 and V is TRBV7-7; D is possibly TRBD2 (5 bases). The CDR3 DNA reads TGTGCCAGCAGTCAGGACTGGAGAGAGACCCAGTACTTC. Protein sequence: CASSQDWRETQYF.